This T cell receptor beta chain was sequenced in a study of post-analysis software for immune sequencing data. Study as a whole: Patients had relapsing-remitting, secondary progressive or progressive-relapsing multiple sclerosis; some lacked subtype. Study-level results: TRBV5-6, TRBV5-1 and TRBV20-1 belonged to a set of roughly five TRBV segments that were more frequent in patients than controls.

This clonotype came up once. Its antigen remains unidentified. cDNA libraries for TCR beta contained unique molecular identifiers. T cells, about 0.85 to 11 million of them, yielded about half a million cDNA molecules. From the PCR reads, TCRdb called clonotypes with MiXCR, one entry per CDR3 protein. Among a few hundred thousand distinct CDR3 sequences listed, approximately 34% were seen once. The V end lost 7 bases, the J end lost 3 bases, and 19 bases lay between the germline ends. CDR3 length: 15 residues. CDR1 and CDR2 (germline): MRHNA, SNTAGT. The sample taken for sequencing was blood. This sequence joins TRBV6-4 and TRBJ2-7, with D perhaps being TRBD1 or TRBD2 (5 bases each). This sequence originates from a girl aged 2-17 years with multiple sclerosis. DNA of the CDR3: TGTGCCAGCACCAACCGGGACGGAAGAAACTACGAGCAGTACTTC. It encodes CASTNRDGRNYEQYF.